This T cell receptor beta chain originates from a study of molecular identifiers for immune sequencing clone quantification. Germline V gives CDR1 SGHVS, CDR2 FNYEAQ. The CDR3 contains 15 residues. Deletions cut 2 bases from V and 1 base from J, with 11 bases between. In TCRdb, the PCR reads were re-called with MiXCR into one record per CDR3 protein. The sample has more than 450,000 distinct CDR3 sequences, roughly 25% seen once. This clonotype appeared many times. The receptor's source is a human donor in good health. Some libraries in this study had Jurkat cell RNA spiked in. V is TRBV7-6 and J is TRBJ2-5; D not certain. The sequenced sample was naive CD8+ T cells from blood, with Jurkat cell RNA spiked in. Documented subset: FACS-sorted CD8+CD4-CCR7+CD45RA+ naive T cells. CDR3 sequence (DNA): TGTGCCAGCAGCTTATCGGCAGCTGTCCAAGAGACCCAGTACTTC. Translation gives CASSLSAAVQETQYF.